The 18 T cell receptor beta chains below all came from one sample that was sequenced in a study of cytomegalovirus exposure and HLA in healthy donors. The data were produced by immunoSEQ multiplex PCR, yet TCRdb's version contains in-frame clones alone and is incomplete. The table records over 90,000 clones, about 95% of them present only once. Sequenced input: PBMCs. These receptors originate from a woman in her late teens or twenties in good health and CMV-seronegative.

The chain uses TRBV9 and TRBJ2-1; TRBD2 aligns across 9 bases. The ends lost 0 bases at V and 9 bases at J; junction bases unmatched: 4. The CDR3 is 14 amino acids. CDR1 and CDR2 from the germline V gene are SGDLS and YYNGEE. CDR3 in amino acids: CASSVGAGGTEQFF. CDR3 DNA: TGTGCCAGCAGCGTAGGGGCGGGAGGGACTGAGCAGTTCTTC.

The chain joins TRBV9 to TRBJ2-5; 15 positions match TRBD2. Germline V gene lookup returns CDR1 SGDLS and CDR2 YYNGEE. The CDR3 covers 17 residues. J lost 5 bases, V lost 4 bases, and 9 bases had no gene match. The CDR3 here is CASSPRTSGGARETQYF. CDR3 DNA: TGTGCCAGCAGCCCCCGGACTAGCGGGGGGGCCCGGGAGACCCAGTACTTC.

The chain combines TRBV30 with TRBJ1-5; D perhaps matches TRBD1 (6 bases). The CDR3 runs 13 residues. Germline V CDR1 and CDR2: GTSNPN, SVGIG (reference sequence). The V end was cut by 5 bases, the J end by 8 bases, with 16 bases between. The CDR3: CAWGGVEGEPQHF. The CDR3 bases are TGTGCCTGGGGGGGCGTTGAAGGAGAGCCCCAGCATTTT.

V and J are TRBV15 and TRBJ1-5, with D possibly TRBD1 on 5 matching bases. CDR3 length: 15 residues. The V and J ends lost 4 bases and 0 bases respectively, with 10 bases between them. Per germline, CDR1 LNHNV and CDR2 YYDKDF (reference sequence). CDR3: CATSMTAHSNQPQHF. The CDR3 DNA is TGTGCCACCAGCATGACAGCCCATAGCAATCAGCCCCAGCATTTT.

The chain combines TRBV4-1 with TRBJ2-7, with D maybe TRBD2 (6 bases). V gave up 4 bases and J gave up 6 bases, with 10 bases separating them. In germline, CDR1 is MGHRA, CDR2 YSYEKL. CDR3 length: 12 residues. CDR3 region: CASSRGESEQYF. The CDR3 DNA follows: TGCGCCAGCAGCCGGGGGGAGAGCGAGCAGTACTTC.

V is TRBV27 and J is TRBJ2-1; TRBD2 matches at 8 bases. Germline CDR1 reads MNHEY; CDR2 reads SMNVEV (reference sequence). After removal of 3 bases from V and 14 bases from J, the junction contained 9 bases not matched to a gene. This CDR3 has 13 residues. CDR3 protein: CASSFGSGGKKFF. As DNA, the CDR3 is TGTGCCAGCAGTTTTGGTTCGGGGGGGAAGAAGTTCTTC.

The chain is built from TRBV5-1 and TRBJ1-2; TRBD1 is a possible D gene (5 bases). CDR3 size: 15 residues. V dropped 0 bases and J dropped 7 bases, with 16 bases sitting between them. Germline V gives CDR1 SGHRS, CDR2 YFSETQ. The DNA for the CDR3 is TGCGCCAGCAGCTTGGCCCTGGGGGGATTGGGTGGCTACACCTTC. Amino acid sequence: CASSLALGGLGGYTF.

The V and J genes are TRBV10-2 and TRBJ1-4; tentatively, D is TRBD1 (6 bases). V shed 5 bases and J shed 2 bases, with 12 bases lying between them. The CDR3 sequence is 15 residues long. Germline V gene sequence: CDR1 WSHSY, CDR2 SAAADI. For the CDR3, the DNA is TGCGCCAGCAGTCCAGGGGATCGCACTAATGAAAAACTGTTTTTT. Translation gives CASSPGDRTNEKLFF.

The CDR3 loop is CASSFSEDRGLGEQFF. The CDR3 bases are TGCGCCAGCAGCTTTTCAGAGGACAGGGGGCTGGGTGAGCAGTTCTTC. V usage is TRBV5-1 and J usage is TRBJ2-1; 11 nucleotides line up with TRBD1. Germline V lookup: CDR1 SGHRS, CDR2 YFSETQ. V gave up 2 bases and J gave up 9 bases; unmatched junction bases: 10. The CDR3 spans 16 residues.

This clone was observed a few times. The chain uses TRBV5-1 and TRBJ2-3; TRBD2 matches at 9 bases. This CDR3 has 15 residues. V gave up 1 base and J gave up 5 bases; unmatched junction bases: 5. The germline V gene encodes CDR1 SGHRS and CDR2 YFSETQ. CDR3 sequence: CASSLPSGELDTQYF. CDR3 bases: TGCGCCAGCAGCTTGCCTAGCGGGGAGCTAGATACGCAGTATTTT.

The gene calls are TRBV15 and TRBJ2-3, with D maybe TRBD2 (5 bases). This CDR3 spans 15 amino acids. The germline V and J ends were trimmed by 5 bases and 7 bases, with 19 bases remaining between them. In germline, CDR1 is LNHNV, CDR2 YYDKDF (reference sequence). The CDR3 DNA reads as TGTGCCACCAGCGGGCGACGGGGTGGCACTTATACGCAGTATTTT. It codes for CATSGRRGGTYTQYF.

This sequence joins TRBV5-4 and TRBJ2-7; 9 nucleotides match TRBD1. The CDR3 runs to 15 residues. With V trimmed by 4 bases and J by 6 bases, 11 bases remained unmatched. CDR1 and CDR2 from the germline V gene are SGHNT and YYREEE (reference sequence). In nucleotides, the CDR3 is TGTGCCAGCAGCACCCGGACAGGGGTAAATCGCGAGCAGTACTTC. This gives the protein CASSTRTGVNREQYF.

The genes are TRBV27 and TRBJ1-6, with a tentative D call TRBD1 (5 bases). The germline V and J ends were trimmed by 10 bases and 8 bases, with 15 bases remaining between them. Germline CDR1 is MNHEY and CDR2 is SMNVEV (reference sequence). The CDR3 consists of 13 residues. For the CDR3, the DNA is TGTGCCACGGCGGCCAGGGTCTATTCACCCCTCCACTTT. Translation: CATAARVYSPLHF.

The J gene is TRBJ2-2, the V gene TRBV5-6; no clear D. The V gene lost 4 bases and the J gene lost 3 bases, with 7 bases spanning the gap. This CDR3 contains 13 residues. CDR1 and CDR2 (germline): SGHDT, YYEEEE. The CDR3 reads CASSTMYTGELFF. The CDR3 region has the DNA TGTGCCAGCAGCACAATGTACACCGGGGAGCTGTTTTTT.

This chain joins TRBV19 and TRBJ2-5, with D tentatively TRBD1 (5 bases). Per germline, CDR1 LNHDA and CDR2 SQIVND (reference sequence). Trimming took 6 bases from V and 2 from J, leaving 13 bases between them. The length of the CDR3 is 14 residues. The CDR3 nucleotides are TGTGCCAGTAGCAAACAGGATTTACAAGAGACCCAGTACTTC. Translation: CASSKQDLQETQYF.

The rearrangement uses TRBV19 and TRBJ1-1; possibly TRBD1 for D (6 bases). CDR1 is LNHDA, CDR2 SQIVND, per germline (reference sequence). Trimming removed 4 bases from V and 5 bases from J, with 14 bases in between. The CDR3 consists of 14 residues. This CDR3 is CASSSRAGETEAFF. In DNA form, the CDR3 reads TGTGCCAGTAGTAGCCGGGCAGGGGAAACTGAAGCTTTCTTT.

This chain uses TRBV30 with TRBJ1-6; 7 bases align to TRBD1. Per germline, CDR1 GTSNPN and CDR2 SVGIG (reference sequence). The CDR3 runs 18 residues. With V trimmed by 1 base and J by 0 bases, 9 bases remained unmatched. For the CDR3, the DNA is TGTGCCTGGAGTGCTCGGACAGGCCGGAGCTCCTATAATTCACCCCTCCACTTT. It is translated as CAWSARTGRSSYNSPLHF.

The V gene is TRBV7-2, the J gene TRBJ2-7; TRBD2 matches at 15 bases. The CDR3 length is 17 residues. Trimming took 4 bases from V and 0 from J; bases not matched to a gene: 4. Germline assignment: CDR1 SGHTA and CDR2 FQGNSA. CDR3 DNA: TGTGCCAGCAGCTCGGGACTAGCGGGGGGCCCCTCCTACGAGCAGTACTTC. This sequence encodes CASSSGLAGGPSYEQYF.